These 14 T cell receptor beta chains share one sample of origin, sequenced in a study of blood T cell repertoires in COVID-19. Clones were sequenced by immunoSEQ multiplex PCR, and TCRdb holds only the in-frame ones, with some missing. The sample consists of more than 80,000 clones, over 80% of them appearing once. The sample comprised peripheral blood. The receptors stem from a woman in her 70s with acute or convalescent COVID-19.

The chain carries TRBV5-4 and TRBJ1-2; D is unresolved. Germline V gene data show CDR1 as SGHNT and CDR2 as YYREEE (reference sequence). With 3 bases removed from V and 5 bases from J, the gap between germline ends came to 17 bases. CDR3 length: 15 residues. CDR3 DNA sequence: TGTGCCAGCAGCTCTCCTTTGGCAGGCGAATATGGCTACACCTTC. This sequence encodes CASSSPLAGEYGYTF.

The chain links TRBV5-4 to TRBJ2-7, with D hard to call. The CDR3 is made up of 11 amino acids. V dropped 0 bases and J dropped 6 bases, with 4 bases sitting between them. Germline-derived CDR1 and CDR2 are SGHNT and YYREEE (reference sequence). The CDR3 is CASSLDSEQYF. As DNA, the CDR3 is TGTGCCAGCAGCTTGGACAGCGAGCAGTACTTC.

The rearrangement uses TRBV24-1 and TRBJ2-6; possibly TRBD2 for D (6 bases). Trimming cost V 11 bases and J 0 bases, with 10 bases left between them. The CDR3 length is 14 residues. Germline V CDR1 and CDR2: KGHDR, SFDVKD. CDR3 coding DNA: TGTGCCAGCATGGAGGGCTCTGGGGCCAACGTCCTGACTTTC. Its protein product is CASMEGSGANVLTF.

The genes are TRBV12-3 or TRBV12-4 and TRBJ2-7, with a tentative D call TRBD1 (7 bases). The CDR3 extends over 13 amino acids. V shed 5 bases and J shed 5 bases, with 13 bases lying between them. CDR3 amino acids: CASSLQGRNEQYF. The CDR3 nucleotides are TGTGCCAGCAGTCTACAGGGGAGGAACGAGCAGTACTTC.

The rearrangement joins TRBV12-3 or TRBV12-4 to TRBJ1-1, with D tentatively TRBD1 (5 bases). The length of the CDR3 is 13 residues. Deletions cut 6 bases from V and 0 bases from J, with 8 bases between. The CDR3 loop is CASSMTVNTEAFF. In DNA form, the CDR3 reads TGTGCCAGCAGCATGACAGTGAACACTGAAGCTTTCTTT.

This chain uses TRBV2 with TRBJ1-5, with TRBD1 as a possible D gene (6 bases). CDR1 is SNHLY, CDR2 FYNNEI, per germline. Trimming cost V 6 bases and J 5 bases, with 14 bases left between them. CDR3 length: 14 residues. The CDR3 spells CASSTMGADQPQHF. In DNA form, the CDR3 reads TGTGCCAGCAGCACTATGGGGGCGGATCAGCCCCAGCATTTT. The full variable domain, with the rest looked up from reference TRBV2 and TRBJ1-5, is EPEVTQTPSHQVTQMGQEVILRCVPISNHLYFYWYRQILGQKVEFLVSFYNNEISEKSEIFDDQFSVERPDGSNFTLKIRSTKLEDSAMYFCASSTMGADQPQHFGDGTRLSIL.

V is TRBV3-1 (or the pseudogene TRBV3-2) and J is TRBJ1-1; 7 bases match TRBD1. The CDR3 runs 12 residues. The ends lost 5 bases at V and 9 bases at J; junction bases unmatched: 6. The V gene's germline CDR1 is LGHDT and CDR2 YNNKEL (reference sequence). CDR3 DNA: TGTGCCAGCAGCGTCAGACAGGGCAAAGCTTTCTTT. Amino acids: CASSVRQGKAFF.

This CDR3 reads CASSENQGNTGELFF. In DNA form, the CDR3 reads TGTGCCAGCTCAGAAAACCAGGGTAACACCGGGGAGCTGTTTTTT. The genes are TRBV18 and TRBJ2-2; D is perhaps TRBD1 (5 bases). Germline CDR1 KGHSH, CDR2 LQKENI. Trimming took off 5 bases at V and 2 bases at J, with 12 bases between the two ends. CDR3 length equals 15 residues.

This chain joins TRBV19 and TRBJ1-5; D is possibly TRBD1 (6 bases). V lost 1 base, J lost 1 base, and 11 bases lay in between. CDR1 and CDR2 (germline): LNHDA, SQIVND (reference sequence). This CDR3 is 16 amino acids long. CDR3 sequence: CASSIVGGASNQPQHF. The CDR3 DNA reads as TGTGCCAGTAGTATAGTTGGGGGGGCGAGCAATCAGCCCCAGCATTTT.

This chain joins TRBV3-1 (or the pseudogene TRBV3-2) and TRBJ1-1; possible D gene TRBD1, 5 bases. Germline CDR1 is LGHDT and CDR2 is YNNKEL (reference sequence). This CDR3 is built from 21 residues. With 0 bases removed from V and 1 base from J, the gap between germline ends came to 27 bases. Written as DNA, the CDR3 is TGTGCCAGCAGCCAAGACGAGGTTCTGACAGCAGTTATTATAGCGAACACTGAAGCTTTCTTT. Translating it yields CASSQDEVLTAVIIANTEAFF.

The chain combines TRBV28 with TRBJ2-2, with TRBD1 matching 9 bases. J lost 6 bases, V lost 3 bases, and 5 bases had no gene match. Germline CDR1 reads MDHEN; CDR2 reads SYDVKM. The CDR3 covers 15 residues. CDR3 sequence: CASSFPGTGSGELFF. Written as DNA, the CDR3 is TGTGCCAGCAGTTTCCCCGGGACAGGGTCCGGGGAGCTGTTTTTT.

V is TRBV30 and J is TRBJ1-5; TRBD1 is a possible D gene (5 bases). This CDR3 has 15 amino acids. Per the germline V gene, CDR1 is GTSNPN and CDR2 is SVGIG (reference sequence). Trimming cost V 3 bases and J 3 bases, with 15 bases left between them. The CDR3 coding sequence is TGTGCCTGGAGCATCCTTGGGGGGGACAATCAGCCCCAGCATTTT. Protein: CAWSILGGDNQPQHF.

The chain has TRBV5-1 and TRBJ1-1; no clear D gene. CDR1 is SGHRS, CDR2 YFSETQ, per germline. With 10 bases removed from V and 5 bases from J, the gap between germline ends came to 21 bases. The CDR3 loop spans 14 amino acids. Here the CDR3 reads CASGGRLEGTEAFF. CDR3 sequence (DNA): TGCGCCTCGGGAGGGAGGCTCGAGGGAACTGAAGCTTTCTTT. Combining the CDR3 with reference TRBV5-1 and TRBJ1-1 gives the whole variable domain KAGVTQTPRYLIKTRGQQVTLSCSPISGHRSVSWYQQTPGQGLQFLFEYFSETQRNKGNFPGRFSGRQFSNSRSEMNVSTLELGDSALYLCASGGRLEGTEAFFGQGTRLTVV.

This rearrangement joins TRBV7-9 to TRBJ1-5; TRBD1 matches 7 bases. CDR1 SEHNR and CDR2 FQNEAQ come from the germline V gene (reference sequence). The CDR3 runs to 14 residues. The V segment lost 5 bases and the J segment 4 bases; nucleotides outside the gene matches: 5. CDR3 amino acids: CASSPTGLNQPQHF. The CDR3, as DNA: TGTGCCAGCAGCCCGACAGGGCTAAATCAGCCCCAGCATTTT.